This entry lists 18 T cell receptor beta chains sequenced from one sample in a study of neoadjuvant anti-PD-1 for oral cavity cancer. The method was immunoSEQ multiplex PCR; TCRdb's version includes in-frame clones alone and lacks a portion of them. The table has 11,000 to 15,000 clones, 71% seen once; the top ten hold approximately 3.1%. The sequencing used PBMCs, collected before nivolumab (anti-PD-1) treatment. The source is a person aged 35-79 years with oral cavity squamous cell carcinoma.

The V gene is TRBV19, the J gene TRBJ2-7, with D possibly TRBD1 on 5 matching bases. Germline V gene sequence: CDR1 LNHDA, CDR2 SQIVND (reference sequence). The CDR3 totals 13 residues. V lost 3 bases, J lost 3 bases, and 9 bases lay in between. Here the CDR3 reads CASSMGQGYEQYF. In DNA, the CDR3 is TGTGCCAGTAGTATGGGCCAGGGCTACGAGCAGTACTTC.

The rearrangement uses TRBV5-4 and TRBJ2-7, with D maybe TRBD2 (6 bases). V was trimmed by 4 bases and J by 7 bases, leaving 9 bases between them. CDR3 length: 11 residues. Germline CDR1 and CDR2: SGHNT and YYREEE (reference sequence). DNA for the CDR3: TGTGCCAGCAGCCGGGGGAGGGAGCAGTACTTC. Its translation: CASSRGREQYF.

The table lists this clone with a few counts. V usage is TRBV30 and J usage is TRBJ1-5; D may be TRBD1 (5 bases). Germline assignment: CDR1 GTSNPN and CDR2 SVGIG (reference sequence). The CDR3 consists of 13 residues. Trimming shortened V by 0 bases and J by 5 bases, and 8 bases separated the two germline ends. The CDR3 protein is CAWSVGQYQPQHF. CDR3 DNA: TGTGCCTGGAGTGTGGGGCAATATCAGCCCCAGCATTTT.

Written as DNA, the CDR3 is TGTGCCAGCAGCGTAGGGGCAGCGGAGGACTACGAGCAGTACTTC. It encodes CASSVGAAEDYEQYF. This chain connects TRBV9 to TRBJ2-7; D might be TRBD2 (5 bases). Trimming removed 0 bases from V and 3 bases from J, with 13 bases in between. From germline, CDR1 is SGDLS and CDR2 YYNGEE. The CDR3 sequence is 15 residues long.

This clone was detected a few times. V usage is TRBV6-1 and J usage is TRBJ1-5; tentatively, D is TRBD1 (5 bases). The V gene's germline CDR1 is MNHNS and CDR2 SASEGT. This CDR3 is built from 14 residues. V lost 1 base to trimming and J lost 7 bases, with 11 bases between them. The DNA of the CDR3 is TGTGCCAGCAGTGAAGGGGCAGGGATGCAGCCCCAGCATTTT. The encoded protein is CASSEGAGMQPQHF.

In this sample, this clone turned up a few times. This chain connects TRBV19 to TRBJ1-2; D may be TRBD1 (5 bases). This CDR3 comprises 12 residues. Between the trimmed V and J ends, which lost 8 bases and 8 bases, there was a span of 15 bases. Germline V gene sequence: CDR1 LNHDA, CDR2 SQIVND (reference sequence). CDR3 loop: CASRRGLQGYTF. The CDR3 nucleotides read TGTGCCAGTCGTCGGGGGTTGCAGGGCTACACCTTC.

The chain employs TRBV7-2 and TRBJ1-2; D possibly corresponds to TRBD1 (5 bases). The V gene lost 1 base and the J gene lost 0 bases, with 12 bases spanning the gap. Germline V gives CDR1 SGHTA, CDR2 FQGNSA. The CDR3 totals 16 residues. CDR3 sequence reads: CASSLVGGEANYGYTF. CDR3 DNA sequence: TGTGCCAGCAGCTTAGTTGGGGGGGAGGCTAACTATGGCTACACCTTC.

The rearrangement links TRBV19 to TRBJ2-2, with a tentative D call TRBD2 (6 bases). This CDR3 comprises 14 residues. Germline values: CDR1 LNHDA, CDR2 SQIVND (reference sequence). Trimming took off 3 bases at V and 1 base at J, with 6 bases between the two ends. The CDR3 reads CASSMTRNTGELFF. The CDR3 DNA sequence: TGTGCCAGTAGTATGACTAGGAACACCGGGGAGCTGTTTTTT.

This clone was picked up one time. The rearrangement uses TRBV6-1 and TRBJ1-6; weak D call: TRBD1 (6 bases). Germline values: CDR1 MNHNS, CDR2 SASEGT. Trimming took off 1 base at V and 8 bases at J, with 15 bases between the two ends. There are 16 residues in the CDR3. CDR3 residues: CASSEEAGAGHSPLHF. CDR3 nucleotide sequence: TGTGCCAGCAGTGAAGAGGCAGGGGCGGGGCATTCACCCCTCCACTTT.

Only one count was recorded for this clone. The CDR3 nucleotides read TGTGCCAGCAGCTTAGCGGGACGGGTGAATGAAAAACTGTTTTTT. Translating it yields CASSLAGRVNEKLFF. This chain uses TRBV7-9 with TRBJ1-4, with D possibly being TRBD1 (5 bases). The CDR3 consists of 15 residues. Per germline, CDR1 SEHNR and CDR2 FQNEAQ (reference sequence). Trimming stripped 0 bases from V and 5 bases from J, with 10 bases between. Using reference TRBV7-9 and TRBJ1-4 for the parts outside the CDR3, the full variable domain is DTGVSQNPRHKITKRGQNVTFRCDPISEHNRLYWYRQTLGQGPEFLTYFQNEAQLEKSRLLSDRFSAERPKGSFSTLEIQRTEQGDSAMYLCASSLAGRVNEKLFFGSGTQLSVL.

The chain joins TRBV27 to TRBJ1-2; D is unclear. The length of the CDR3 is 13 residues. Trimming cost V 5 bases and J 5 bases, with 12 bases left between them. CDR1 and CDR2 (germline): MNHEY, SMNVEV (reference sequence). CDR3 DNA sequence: TGTGCCAGCAGTGATCGACCCGTTTATGGCTACACCTTC. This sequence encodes CASSDRPVYGYTF.

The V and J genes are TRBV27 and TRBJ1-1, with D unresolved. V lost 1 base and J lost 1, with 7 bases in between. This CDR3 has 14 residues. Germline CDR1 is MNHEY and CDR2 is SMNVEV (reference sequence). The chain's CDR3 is CASSLWSQNTEAFF. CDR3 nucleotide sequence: TGTGCCAGCAGTTTATGGAGCCAGAACACTGAAGCTTTCTTT.

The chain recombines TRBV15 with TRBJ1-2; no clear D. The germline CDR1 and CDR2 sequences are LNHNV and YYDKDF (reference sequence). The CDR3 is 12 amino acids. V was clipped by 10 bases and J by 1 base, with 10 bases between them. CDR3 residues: CAISNDNYGYTF. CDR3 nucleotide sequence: TGTGCCATCTCAAACGATAACTATGGCTACACCTTC.

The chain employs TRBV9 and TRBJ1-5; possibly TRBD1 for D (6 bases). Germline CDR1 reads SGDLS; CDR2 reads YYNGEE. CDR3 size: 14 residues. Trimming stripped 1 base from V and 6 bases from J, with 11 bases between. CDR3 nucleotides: TGTGCCAGCAGCGTATCACAGGGAGGTCAGCCCCAGCATTTT. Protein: CASSVSQGGQPQHF.

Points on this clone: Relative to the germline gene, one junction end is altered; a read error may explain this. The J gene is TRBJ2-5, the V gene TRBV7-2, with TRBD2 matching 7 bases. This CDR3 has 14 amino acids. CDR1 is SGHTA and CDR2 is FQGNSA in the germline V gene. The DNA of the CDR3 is TGTGCCAGCAGCTCCCCTACGGGAGTAGCGGGCTGGGACTTC. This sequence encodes CASSSPTGVAGWDF.

In DNA, the CDR3 is TGCGCCAGCAGCCAACCCCAGGGGGCGGTTTACGAGCAGTACTTC. This encodes CASSQPQGAVYEQYF. The chain is built from TRBV4-1 and TRBJ2-7; the match to TRBD1 covers 8 bases. The CDR3 totals 15 residues. V gave up 2 bases and J gave up 4 bases; unmatched junction bases: 7. The V gene's germline CDR1 is MGHRA and CDR2 YSYEKL.

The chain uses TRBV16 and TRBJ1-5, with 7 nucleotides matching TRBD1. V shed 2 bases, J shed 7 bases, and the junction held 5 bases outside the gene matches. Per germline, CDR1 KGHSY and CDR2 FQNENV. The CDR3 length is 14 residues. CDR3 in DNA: TGTGCCAGCAGCCAACTGACAGGGTACCAGCCCCAGCATTTT. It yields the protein CASSQLTGYQPQHF. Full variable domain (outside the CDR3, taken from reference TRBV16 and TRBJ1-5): GEEVAQTPKHLVRGEGQKAKLYCAPIKGHSYVFWYQQVLKNEFKFLISFQNENVFDETGMPKERFSAKCLPNSPCSLEIQATKLEDSAVYFCASSQLTGYQPQHFGDGTRLSIL.

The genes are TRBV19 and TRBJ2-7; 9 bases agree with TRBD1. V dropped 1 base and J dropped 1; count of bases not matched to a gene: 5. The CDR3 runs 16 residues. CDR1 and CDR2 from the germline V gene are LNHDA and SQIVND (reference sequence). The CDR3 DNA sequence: TGTGCCAGTAGTATAGGGGGACAGGGAGGGTCCTACGAGCAGTACTTC. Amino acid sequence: CASSIGGQGGSYEQYF.